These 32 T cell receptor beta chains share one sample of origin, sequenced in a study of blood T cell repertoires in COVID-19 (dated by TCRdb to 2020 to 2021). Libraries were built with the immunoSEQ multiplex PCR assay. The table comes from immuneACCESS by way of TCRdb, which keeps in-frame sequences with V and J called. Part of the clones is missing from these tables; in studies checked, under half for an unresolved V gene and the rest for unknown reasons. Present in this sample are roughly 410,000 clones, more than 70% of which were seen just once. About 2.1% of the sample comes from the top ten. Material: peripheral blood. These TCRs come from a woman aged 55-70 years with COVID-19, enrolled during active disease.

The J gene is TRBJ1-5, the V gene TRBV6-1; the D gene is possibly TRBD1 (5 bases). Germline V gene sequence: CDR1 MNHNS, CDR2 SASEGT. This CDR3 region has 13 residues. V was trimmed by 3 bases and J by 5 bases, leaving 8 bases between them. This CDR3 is CASSDRAYQPQHF. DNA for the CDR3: TGTGCCAGCAGTGACAGGGCTTATCAGCCCCAGCATTTT.

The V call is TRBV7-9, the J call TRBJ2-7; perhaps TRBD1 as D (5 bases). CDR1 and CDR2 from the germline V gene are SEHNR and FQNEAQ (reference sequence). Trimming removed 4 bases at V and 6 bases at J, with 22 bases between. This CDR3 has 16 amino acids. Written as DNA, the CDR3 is TGTGCCAGCAGCTCCATTAAAGGGGCCTTCATCCTCGAGCAGTACTTC. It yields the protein CASSSIKGAFILEQYF.

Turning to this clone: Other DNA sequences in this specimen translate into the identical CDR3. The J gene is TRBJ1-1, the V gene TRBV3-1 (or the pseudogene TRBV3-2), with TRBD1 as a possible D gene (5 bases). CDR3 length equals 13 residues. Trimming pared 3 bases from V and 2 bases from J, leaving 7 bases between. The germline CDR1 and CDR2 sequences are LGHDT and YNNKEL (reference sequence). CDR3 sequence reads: CASSQGGNTEAFF. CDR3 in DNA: TGTGCCAGCAGCCAGGGGGGTAACACTGAAGCTTTCTTT.

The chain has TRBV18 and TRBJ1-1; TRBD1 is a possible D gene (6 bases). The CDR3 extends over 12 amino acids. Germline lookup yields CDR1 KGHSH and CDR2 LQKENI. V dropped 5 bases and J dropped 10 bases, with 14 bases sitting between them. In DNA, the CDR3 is TGTGCCAGCTCAAGCCTACAGGGAGTAGCTTTCTTT. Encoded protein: CASSSLQGVAFF.

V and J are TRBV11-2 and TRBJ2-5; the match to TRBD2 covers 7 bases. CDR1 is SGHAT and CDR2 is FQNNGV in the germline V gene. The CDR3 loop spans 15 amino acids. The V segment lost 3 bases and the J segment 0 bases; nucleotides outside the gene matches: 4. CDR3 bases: TGTGCCAGCAGCTTGGCGGGAGTCTACCAAGAGACCCAGTACTTC. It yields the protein CASSLAGVYQETQYF.

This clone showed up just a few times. This CDR3 is CASSRMVDRVYGYTF. The CDR3 DNA is TGCGCCAGCAGCCGAATGGTGGACAGAGTCTATGGCTACACCTTC. This chain links TRBV5-1 with TRBJ1-2; weak D call: TRBD1 (6 bases). The CDR3 has 15 amino acids. From germline, CDR1 is SGHRS and CDR2 YFSETQ. Trimming removed 4 bases from V and 4 bases from J, with 17 bases in between.

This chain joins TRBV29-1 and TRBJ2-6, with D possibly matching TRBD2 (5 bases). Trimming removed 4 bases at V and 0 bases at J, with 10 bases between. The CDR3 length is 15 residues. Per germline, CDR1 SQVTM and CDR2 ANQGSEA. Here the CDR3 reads CSVVGGDSGANVLTF. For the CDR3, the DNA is TGCAGCGTTGTTGGAGGAGACTCTGGGGCCAACGTCCTGACTTTC.

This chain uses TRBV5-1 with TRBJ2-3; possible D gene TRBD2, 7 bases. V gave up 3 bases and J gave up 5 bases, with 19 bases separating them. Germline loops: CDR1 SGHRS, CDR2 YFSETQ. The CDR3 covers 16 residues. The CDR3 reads CASSSQGGVVGDTQYF. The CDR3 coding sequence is TGCGCCAGCAGCTCACAGGGAGGGGTGGTTGGAGATACGCAGTATTTT.

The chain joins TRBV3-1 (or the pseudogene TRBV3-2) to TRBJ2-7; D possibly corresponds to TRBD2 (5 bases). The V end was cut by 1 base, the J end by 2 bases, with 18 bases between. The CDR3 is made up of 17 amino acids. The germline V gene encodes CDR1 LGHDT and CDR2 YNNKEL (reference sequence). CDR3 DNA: TGTGCCAGCAGCCAAGTTTTACGGCCAGTCGGGGCCTACGAGCAGTACTTC. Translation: CASSQVLRPVGAYEQYF.

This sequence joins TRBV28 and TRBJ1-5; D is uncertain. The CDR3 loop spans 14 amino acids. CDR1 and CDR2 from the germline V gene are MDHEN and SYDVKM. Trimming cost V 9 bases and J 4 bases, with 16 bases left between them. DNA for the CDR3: TGTGCCAGTACCGAGGGCTGGGGAAATCAGCCCCAGCATTTT. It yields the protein CASTEGWGNQPQHF.

The CDR3: CASRVLTGGGYGYTF. The CDR3, as DNA: TGTGCCAGCAGAGTCCTGACAGGGGGCGGCTATGGCTACACCTTC. This chain links TRBV6-5 with TRBJ1-2, with 10 nucleotides matching TRBD1. The CDR3 contains 15 residues. Germline lookup yields CDR1 MNHEY and CDR2 SVGAGI. The J segment lost 4 bases and the V segment lost 6 bases, leaving 8 bases of the junction unmatched.

CDR3 nucleotides: TGCGCCAGCAGCCAAGAGGGACAGTCTTCTGGAAACACCATATATTTT. It yields the protein CASSQEGQSSGNTIYF. The rearrangement links TRBV4-1 to TRBJ1-3; 7 bases agree with TRBD1. With V trimmed by 0 bases and J by 1 base, 3 bases remained unmatched. CDR1 and CDR2 (germline): MGHRA, YSYEKL. CDR3 length: 16 amino acids.

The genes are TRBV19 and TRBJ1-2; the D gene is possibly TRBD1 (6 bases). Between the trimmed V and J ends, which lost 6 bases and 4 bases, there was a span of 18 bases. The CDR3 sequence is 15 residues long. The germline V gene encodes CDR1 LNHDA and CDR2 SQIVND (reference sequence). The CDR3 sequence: CASRRQEQKVYGYTF. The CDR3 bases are TGTGCCAGTAGGCGACAGGAACAAAAAGTCTATGGCTACACCTTC.

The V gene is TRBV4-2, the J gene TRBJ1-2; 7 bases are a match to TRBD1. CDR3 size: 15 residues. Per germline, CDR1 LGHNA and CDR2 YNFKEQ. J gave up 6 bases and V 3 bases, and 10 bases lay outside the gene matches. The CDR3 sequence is CASSHLKTGHHGYTF. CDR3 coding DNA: TGTGCCAGCAGCCATTTGAAGACAGGGCACCATGGCTACACCTTC.

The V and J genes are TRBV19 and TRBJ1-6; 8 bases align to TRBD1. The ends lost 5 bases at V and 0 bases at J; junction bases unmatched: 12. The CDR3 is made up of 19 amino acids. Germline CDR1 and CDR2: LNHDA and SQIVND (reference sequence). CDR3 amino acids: CASSSRTGFVGSYNSPLHF. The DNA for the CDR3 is TGTGCCAGTAGTTCCCGGACAGGGTTCGTGGGCTCCTATAATTCACCCCTCCACTTT.

The CDR3 DNA reads as TGTGCTAGTGGCCTCGGACAGCCCAATGAAAAACTGTTTTTT. Translated: CASGLGQPNEKLFF. The chain combines TRBV12-5 with TRBJ1-4; tentative D call: TRBD1 (6 bases). Trimming left V 6 bases short and J 5 bases short, with 13 bases between. Germline V gene sequence: CDR1 LGHNT, CDR2 FRNRAP. The CDR3 covers 14 residues. The whole variable domain, remainder taken from reference TRBV12-5 and TRBJ1-4, is DARVTQTPRHKVTEMGQEVTMRCQPILGHNTVFWYRQTMMQGLELLAYFRNRAPLDDSGMPKDRFSAEMPDATLATLKIQPSEPRDSAVYFCASGLGQPNEKLFFGSGTQLSVL.

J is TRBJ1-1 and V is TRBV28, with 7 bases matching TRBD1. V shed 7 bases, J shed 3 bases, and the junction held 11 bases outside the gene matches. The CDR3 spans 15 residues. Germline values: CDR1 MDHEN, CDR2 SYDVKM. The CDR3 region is CASKRSRGPYTEAFF. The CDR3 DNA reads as TGTGCCAGCAAGCGATCAAGGGGGCCGTACACTGAAGCTTTCTTT.

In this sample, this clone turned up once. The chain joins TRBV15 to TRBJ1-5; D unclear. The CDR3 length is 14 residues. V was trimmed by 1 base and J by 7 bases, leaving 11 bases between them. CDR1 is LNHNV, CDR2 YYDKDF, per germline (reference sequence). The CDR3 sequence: CATSRGGLDQPQHF. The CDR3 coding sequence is TGTGCCACCAGCAGAGGAGGATTAGACCAGCCCCAGCATTTT.

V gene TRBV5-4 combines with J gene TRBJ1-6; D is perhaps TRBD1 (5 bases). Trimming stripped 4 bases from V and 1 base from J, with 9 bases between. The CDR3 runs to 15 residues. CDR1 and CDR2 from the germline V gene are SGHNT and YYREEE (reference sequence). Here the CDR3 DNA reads TGTGCCAGCAGCGATAGGGGTTCCTATAATTCACCCCTCCACTTT. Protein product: CASSDRGSYNSPLHF. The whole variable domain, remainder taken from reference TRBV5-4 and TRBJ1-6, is ETGVTQSPTHLIKTRGQQVTLRCSSQSGHNTVSWYQQALGQGPQFIFQYYREEENGRGNFPPRFSGLQFPNYSSELNVNALELDDSALYLCASSDRGSYNSPLHFGNGTRLTVT.

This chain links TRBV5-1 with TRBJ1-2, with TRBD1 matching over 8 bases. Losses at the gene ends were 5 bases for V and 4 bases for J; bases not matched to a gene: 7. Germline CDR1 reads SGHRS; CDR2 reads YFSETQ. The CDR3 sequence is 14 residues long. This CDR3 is CASRTTGDGYGYTF. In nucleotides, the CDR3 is TGCGCCAGCAGGACGACAGGGGACGGCTATGGCTACACCTTC.

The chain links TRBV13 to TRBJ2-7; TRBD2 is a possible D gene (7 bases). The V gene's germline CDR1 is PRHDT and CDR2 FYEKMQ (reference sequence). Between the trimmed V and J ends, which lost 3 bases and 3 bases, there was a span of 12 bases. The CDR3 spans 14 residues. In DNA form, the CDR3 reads TGTGCCAGCAGCTTGGGGGGGCTTCACTACGAGCAGTACTTC. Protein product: CASSLGGLHYEQYF.

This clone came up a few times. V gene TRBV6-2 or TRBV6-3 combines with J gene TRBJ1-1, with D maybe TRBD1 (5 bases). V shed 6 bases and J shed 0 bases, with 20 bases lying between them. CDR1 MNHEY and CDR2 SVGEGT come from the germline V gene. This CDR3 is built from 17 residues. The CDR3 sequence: CASSSSPNRNLNTEAFF. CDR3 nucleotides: TGTGCCAGCAGCTCAAGCCCAAACAGGAACTTGAACACTGAAGCTTTCTTT.

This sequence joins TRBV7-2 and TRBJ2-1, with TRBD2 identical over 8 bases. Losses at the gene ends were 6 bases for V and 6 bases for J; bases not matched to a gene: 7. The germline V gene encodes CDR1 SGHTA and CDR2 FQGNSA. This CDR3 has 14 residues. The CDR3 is CASSMGLDFNEQFF. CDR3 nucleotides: TGTGCCAGCAGTATGGGACTAGATTTCAATGAGCAGTTCTTC.

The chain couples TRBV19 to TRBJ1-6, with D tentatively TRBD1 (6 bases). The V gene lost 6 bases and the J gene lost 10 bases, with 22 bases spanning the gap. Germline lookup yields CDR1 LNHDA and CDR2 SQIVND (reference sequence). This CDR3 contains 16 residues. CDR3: CASRQSLQGGLSPLHF. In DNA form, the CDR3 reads TGTGCCAGTAGACAAAGCCTACAGGGTGGATTGTCACCCCTCCACTTT.

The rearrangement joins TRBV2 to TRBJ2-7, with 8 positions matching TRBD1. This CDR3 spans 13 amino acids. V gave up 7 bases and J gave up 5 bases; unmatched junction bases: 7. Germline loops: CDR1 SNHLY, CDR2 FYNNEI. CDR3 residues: CASKAGGFHEQYF. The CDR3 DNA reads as TGTGCCAGCAAGGCAGGGGGCTTCCACGAGCAGTACTTC.

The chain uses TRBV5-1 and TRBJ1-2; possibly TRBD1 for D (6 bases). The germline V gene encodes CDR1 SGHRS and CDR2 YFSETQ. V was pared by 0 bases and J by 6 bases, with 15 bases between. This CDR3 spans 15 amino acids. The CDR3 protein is CASSLESGGLDGYTF. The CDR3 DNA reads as TGCGCCAGCAGCTTGGAATCGGGGGGCCTTGATGGCTACACCTTC.

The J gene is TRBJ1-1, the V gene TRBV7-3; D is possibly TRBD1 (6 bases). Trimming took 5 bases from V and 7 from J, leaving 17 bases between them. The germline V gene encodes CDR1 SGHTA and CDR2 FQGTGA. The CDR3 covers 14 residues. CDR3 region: CASSPAGTRVEAFF. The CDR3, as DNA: TGTGCCAGCAGCCCCGCAGGGACACGGGTTGAAGCTTTCTTT. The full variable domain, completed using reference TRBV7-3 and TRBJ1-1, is GAGVSQTPSNKVTEKGKYVELRCDPISGHTALYWYRQSLGQGPEFLIYFQGTGAADDSGLPNDRFFAVRPEGSVSTLKIQRTERGDSAVYLCASSPAGTRVEAFFGQGTRLTVV.

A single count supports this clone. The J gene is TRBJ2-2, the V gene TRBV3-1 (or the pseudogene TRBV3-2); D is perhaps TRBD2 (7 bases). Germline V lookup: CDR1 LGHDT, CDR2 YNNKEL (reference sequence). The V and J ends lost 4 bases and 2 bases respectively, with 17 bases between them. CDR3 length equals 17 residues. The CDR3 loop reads CASSLHRGASNTGELFF. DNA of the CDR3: TGTGCCAGCAGCCTACACCGGGGGGCCTCAAACACCGGGGAGCTGTTTTTT.

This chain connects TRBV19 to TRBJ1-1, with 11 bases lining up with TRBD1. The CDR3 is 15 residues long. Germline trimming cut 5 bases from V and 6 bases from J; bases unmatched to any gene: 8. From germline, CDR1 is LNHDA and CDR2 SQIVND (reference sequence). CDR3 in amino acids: CASSLWTGGMPEAFF. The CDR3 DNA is TGTGCCAGTAGTCTCTGGACAGGGGGCATGCCTGAAGCTTTCTTT.

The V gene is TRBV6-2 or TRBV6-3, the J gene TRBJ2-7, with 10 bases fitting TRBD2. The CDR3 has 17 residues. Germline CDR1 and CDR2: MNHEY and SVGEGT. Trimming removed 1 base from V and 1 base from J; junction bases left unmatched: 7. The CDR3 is CASSYFLAGDLSYEQYF. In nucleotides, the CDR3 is TGTGCCAGCAGTTACTTCCTAGCGGGGGACCTATCCTACGAGCAGTACTTC.

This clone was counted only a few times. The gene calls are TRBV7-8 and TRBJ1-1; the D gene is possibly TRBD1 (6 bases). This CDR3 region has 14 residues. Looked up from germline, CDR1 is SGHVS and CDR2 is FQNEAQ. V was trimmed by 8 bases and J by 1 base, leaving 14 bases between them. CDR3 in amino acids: CASYTGTRNTEAFF. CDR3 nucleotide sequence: TGTGCCAGCTACACGGGGACAAGGAACACTGAAGCTTTCTTT.

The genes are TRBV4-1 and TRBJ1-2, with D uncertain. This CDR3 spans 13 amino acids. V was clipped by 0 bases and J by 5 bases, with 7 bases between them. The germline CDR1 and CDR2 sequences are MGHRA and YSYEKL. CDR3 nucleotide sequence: TGCGCCAGCAGCCAAGACAGGATATATGGCTACACCTTC. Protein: CASSQDRIYGYTF.